This T cell receptor beta chain was sequenced during a study of T cells in Graves' hyperthyroidism and ophthalmopathy (dated by TCRdb to the late 2010s). Concerning the study at large: Peripheral blood was sampled at the time of initial diagnosis, prior to any treatment. TCR V-J signatures able to tell the groups apart were searched for in a discovery cohort of 90 to 100 patients, of whom more than 40 had Graves' ophthalmopathy and roughly 58 had stable Graves' hyperthyroidism. Prospective prediction of ophthalmopathy was tested in an independent validation cohort of under 20 hyperthyroidism patients and some 17 patients who later progressed to ophthalmopathy. For training and testing, the approximately 97 patients in the discovery cohort were randomly divided in a 7:3 ratio. In addition, the study compared T-cell repertoires in thyroid tissue and in blood from 6 or 7 Graves' hyperthyroidism patients. After sampling, hyperthyroidism patients received methimazole starting at 30 mg daily, and ophthalmopathy patients received high-dose intravenous methylprednisolone. According to the paper, TCR Vbeta CDR3 sequencing was carried out on 135 peripheral blood samples, which came from fewer than 50 ophthalmopathy, 70 to 80 hyperthyroidism and approximately 17 progressor patients.

The junction shows trimming of 6 bases on V and 3 bases on J, plus 12 bases between the germline ends. The cysteine opens and the phenylalanine closes a CDR3 of 14 amino acids. The kept DNA is CDR3 alone, 42 bases in frame from the first base. Ophthalmopathy patients had moderately to severely active disease, Clinical Activity Score of at least 3, NOSPECS grade of at least 4, and duration under 3 months. Exclusion was applied to patients with uncontrolled infections, other autoimmune diseases, pregnancy or lactation. Diagnoses were established on the basis of clinical symptoms, serum thyroxine and TRAb, thyroid ultrasound, and orbital computed tomography. PBMCs were separated from 10 ml of fresh peripheral blood using Ficoll-Paque density gradient centrifugation. Total RNA was extracted with Trizol reagent, and quality was checked on an Agilent 2100 Bioanalyzer. On this clonotype: Its antigen target is currently unknown. No base quality values were provided; no much bigger clone lies one nucleotide off.

What the study reported, not specific to this receptor: Sample size was not statistically predetermined, and blinding of investigators to group allocation was not performed. In cross-validation, a model built on a 13 V-J signature told ophthalmopathy apart from stable hyperthyroidism with approximately 90% sensitivity and approximately 81% specificity, and in testing the same model reached 80%/75%. Blood samples also contained most of the expanded thyroid clonotypes (frequency above 0.001), which suggests that blood repertoires may reflect thyroid immune responses. In validation, progression to ophthalmopathy was predicted by the model with around 70% sensitivity and nearly 75% specificity, a median of about 6.4 months before onset.

The TCR beta CDR3 regions were amplified from the RNA transcripts. A first-round RT-PCR of the TCR CDR3 used the HTBI primer set with the Qiagen OneStep RT-PCR kit. A second multiplex PCR round built the libraries, followed by size selection and purification. Paired-end sequencing of the libraries was performed with 100 bp reads on an Illumina HiSeq2000. The study's processing was this. Raw data were processed with SOAPnuke, discarding reads with adapters, uncalled bases, mean Phred below 15, or no exact constant-primer or identifier match. COPE v1.2.5 was used to merge the high-quality paired reads, and each unique nucleotide sequence was defined as a clonotype. Clonotypes were aligned to IMGT TRBV, TRBD and TRBJ reference segments using MiTCR v1.1. Analysis was restricted to V-J combinations with a frequency above 0.0001, which covered just over 98% of repertoires. A TCS score was defined as the ratio between F50 (clonal expansion) and ExV (chaos), using BLOSUM62-based TCRdist between CDR3 peptides within each V-J. Welch's t-statistics and random forest reduced roughly 530 V-J features to roughly 13, which were used in a naive Bayes classifier (R e1071). TCRdb ran its own pipeline on the public reads, namely fastp trimming at Q25 and MiXCR clone calling, and kept in-frame beta chains. Rows are combined by CDR3 protein, so each entry shows the most common genes and DNA. These V and J calls derive from TCRdb rather than the authors' analysis. Here the sample has hundreds of thousands of distinct CDR3 sequences; roughly 15% occur a single time. Roughly an eighth of the sample belongs to the ten largest clones.

Material for sequencing was blood. The sequence links TRBV12-3 or TRBV12-4 to TRBJ1-5; TRBD1 is possibly the D segment (5 matching bases). This TCR was sampled from a woman in her 50s with Graves' ophthalmopathy. The DNA reads as follows: TGTGCCAGCAGAAAGACAGCCAACAATCAGCCCCAGCATTTT. The translation is CASRKTANNQPQHF.